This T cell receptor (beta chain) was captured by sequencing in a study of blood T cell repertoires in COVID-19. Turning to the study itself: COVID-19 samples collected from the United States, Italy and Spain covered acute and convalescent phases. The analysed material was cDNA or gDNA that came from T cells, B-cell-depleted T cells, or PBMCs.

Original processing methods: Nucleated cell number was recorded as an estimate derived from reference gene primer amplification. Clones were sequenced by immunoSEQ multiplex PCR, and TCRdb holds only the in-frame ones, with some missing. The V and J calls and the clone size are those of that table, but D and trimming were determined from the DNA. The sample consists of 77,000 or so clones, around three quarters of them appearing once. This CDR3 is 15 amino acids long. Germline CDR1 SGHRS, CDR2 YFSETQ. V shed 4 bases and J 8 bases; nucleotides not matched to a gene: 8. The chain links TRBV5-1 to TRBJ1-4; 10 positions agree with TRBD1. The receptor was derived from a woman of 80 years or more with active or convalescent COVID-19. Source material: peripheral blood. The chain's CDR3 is CASSPGTGVGEKLFF. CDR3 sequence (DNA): TGCGCCAGCAGCCCCGGGACAGGGGTAGGGGAAAAACTGTTTTTT.